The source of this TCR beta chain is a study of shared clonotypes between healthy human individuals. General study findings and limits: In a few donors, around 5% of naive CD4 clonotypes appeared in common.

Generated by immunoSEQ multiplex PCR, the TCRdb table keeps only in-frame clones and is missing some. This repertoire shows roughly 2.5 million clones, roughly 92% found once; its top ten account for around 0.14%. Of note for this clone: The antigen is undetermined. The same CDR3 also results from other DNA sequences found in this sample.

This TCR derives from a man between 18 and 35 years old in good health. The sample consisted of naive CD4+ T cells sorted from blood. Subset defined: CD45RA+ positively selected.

CDR3 DNA sequence: TGCGCCAGCAGCCAAGGCCCAGGAGGGACCGAAGCTTTCTTT. Protein: CASSQGPGGTEAFF. This chain uses TRBV4-1 with TRBJ1-1; TRBD1 might be the D (5 bases). Germline-derived CDR1 and CDR2 are MGHRA and YSYEKL. V was trimmed by 1 base and J by 8 bases, leaving 14 bases between them. CDR3 length equals 14 residues.